These 26 T cell receptor beta chains were sequenced from one sample in a study of T-cell reconstitution after alpha-beta-depleted transplantation in children. The TCRbeta library was prepared with unique molecular identifiers. Via MiXCR, TCRdb re-called the PCR reads, giving one row per CDR3 protein. This table has 240,000 or so distinct CDR3 sequences, 12% appearing once. This sample comprised PBMCs from the stem cell graft donor, obtained from the stem cell graft. Receptors were obtained from a human donor who donated a stem cell graft to a child with acute lymphoblastic leukemia.

This clonotype was observed at least ten times. V and J are TRBV7-2 and TRBJ2-1; no reliable D call. Trimming took off 1 base at V and 2 bases at J, with 3 bases between the two ends. The CDR3 runs 13 residues. Germline lookup yields CDR1 SGHTA and CDR2 FQGNSA. The CDR3 nucleotides are TGTGCCAGCAGCTTAGGCCCCTACAATGAGCAGTTCTTC. Translating it yields CASSLGPYNEQFF.

This clonotype has at least ten counts. J is TRBJ1-2 and V is TRBV7-2, with 7 bases lining up with TRBD1. Germline lookup yields CDR1 SGHTA and CDR2 FQGNSA. CDR3 length equals 14 residues. V was pared by 5 bases and J by 4 bases, with 7 bases of the junction left unmatched. As DNA, the CDR3 is TGTGCCAGCAGCCTAGGGACAGAAACCTATGGCTACACCTTC. Its translation is CASSLGTETYGYTF.

The J gene is TRBJ2-3, the V gene TRBV18, with 8 bases fitting TRBD2. With V trimmed by 2 bases and J by 2 bases, 12 bases remained unmatched. Germline V gene sequence: CDR1 KGHSH, CDR2 LQKENI. There are 18 residues in the CDR3. The chain's CDR3 is CASSPGEGAGGPTDTQYF. The CDR3 DNA follows: TGTGCCAGCTCACCAGGCGAGGGCGCGGGAGGCCCCACAGATACGCAGTATTTT.

This clonotype was detected many times. The chain joins TRBV7-8 to TRBJ1-6; no clear D. Germline V gene sequence: CDR1 SGHVS, CDR2 FQNEAQ. The V gene lost 5 bases and the J gene lost 3 bases, with 11 bases spanning the gap. The CDR3 runs 15 residues. The CDR3 coding sequence is TGTGCCAGCAGCCTACCCGGGATCTATAATTCACCCCTCCACTTT. This gives the protein CASSLPGIYNSPLHF.

This clonotype showed up many times. The J gene is TRBJ2-7, the V gene TRBV20-1, with 8 nucleotides matching TRBD1. The CDR3 contains 15 residues. CDR1 is DFQATT and CDR2 is SNEGSKA in the germline V gene (reference sequence). The V and J ends lost 5 bases and 4 bases, in that order; junction bases with no gene match: 13. In DNA form, the CDR3 reads TGCAGTGCTCAGCCCCGACAGGGGTTATTTTACGAGCAGTACTTC. It encodes CSAQPRQGLFYEQYF.

This clonotype appeared many times. The rearrangement links TRBV6-5 to TRBJ2-3; D not resolved. The V gene lost 7 bases and the J gene lost 6 bases, with 8 bases spanning the gap. Germline V gene lookup returns CDR1 MNHEY and CDR2 SVGAGI. The CDR3 loop spans 11 amino acids. Written as DNA, the CDR3 is TGTGCCAGCACAGGCCGGGATACGCAGTATTTT. Translation: CASTGRDTQYF.

Many counts were recorded for this clonotype. The chain recombines TRBV3-1 with TRBJ1-1; maybe TRBD1 (6 bases). In germline, CDR1 is LGHDT, CDR2 YNNKEL (reference sequence). Trimming took off 1 base at V and 1 base at J, with 22 bases between the two ends. The CDR3 spans 19 residues. CDR3 coding DNA: TGTGCCAGCAGCCAAGGCCAAGTCACGGGACACTCATCGAACACTGAAGCTTTCTTT. Translation gives CASSQGQVTGHSSNTEAFF. Drawing the rest from reference TRBV3-1 and TRBJ1-1, the complete variable domain is DTAVSQTPKYLVTQMGNDKSIKCEQNLGHDTMYWYKQDSKKFLKIMFSYNNKELIINETVPNRFSPKSPDKAHLNLHINSLELGDSAVYFCASSQGQVTGHSSNTEAFFGQGTRLTVV.

The genes are TRBV11-2 and TRBJ1-1; D perhaps matches TRBD1 (6 bases). The CDR3 length is 13 residues. Germline V CDR1 and CDR2: SGHAT, FQNNGV. Trimming left V 2 bases short and J 10 bases short, with 14 bases between. In nucleotides, the CDR3 is TGTGCCAGCAGCTTATCGGGGGGGCCGGTAGCTTTCTTT. It specifies CASSLSGGPVAFF.

The chain employs TRBV7-9 and TRBJ2-5; D is ambiguous. V lost 0 bases and J 5 bases, leaving 16 bases between the germline ends. The CDR3 is 16 amino acids. Germline V gene sequence: CDR1 SEHNR, CDR2 FQNEAQ (reference sequence). CDR3 residues: CASSLALRRDRETQYF. The CDR3 bases are TGTGCCAGCAGCTTAGCGCTAAGGAGAGATCGGGAGACCCAGTACTTC.

This clonotype was seen more than once but under ten times. V is TRBV4-2 and J is TRBJ2-5, with a tentative D call TRBD1 (6 bases). Germline-derived CDR1 and CDR2 are LGHNA and YNFKEQ. CDR3 size: 20 residues. Trimming took off 4 bases at V and 3 bases at J, with 30 bases between the two ends. As DNA, the CDR3 is TGTGCCAGCAGCCCTGACAGGCTACGGCACTCTTCCAAGAGTGAAGAGACCCAGTACTTC. Residues: CASSPDRLRHSSKSEETQYF.

This clonotype was seen ten or more times. The rearrangement links TRBV7-2 to TRBJ1-2; D gene uncertain. This CDR3 has 15 amino acids. Germline CDR1 SGHTA, CDR2 FQGNSA. The ends were cut back, 1 base at V and 7 bases at J, with 16 bases in the middle. The CDR3 coding sequence is TGTGCCAGCAGCTTAGGCCCGGGAAGGGCGCCTGGCTACACCTTC. Protein sequence: CASSLGPGRAPGYTF.

This clonotype was detected ten times or more. The chain joins TRBV9 to TRBJ2-4; D is possibly TRBD2 (5 bases). The CDR3 runs 13 residues. CDR1 and CDR2 (germline): SGDLS, YYNGEE. V lost 3 bases to trimming and J lost 5 bases, with 9 bases between them. CDR3 sequence: CASSADGENIQYF. The CDR3 bases are TGTGCCAGCAGCGCGGACGGGGAAAACATTCAGTACTTC. The whole variable domain, filled in from reference TRBV9 and TRBJ2-4, reads DSGVTQTPKHLITATGQRVTLRCSPRSGDLSVYWYQQSLDQGLQFLIQYYNGEERAKGNILERFSAQQFPDLHSELNLSSLELGDSALYFCASSADGENIQYFGAGTRLSVL.

This clonotype showed up just a few times. V usage is TRBV6-1 and J usage is TRBJ2-1, with TRBD2 matching 9 bases. This CDR3 has 17 residues. Germline-derived CDR1 and CDR2 are MNHNS and SASEGT. The V gene end was trimmed by 6 bases and the J gene end by 6 bases; junction bases not matched to a gene: 15. Here the CDR3 reads CASSHHVFLAGSNEQFF. The CDR3 DNA follows: TGTGCCAGCAGCCACCACGTTTTTCTAGCGGGGAGCAATGAGCAGTTCTTC.

The chain recombines TRBV5-4 with TRBJ1-4; TRBD1 matches 7 bases. V was pared by 0 bases and J by 3 bases, with 2 bases of the junction left unmatched. The CDR3 length is 15 residues. Germline V CDR1 and CDR2: SGHNT, YYREEE (reference sequence). DNA for the CDR3: TGTGCCAGCAGCTTGGACAGGGGAGCTAATGAAAAACTGTTTTTT. Translated, it gives CASSLDRGANEKLFF.

The chain employs TRBV20-1 and TRBJ2-5; the D is unclear. CDR3 length: 10 residues. The germline gives CDR1 DFQATT, CDR2 SNEGSKA (reference sequence). V lost 6 bases, J lost 2 bases, and 4 bases lay in between. CDR3 DNA: TGCAGTGCATGGCAAGAGACCCAGTACTTC. Translating it yields CSAWQETQYF.

This clonotype was observed at least ten times. The rearrangement links TRBV20-1 to TRBJ2-3, with a weak D call TRBD2 (6 bases). CDR1 and CDR2 (germline): DFQATT, SNEGSKA (reference sequence). V was pared by 1 base and J by 1 base, with 12 bases between. The CDR3 extends over 15 amino acids. CDR3 sequence: CSARGLASGTDTQYF. The DNA of the CDR3 is TGCAGTGCTAGAGGGTTAGCTAGCGGCACAGATACGCAGTATTTT.

This clonotype occurred many times. The J gene is TRBJ1-5, the V gene TRBV27; a possible D gene is TRBD1 (6 bases). Deletions cut 7 bases from V and 7 bases from J, with 14 bases between. CDR3 length equals 13 residues. CDR1 MNHEY and CDR2 SMNVEV come from the germline V gene (reference sequence). CDR3 sequence: CASKGKGGQPQHF. The CDR3 DNA reads as TGTGCCAGCAAGGGCAAGGGGGGCCAGCCCCAGCATTTT.

At least ten counts were recorded for this clonotype. The chain recombines TRBV5-4 with TRBJ2-7; D remains unclear. Trimming stripped 4 bases from V and 4 bases from J, with 15 bases between. The CDR3 has 14 amino acids. Germline assignment: CDR1 SGHNT and CDR2 YYREEE (reference sequence). The CDR3 spells CASSLEEASYEQYF. CDR3 sequence (DNA): TGTGCCAGCAGCCTTGAAGAGGCTTCTTACGAGCAGTACTTC.

This clonotype was found many times. The V gene is TRBV28, the J gene TRBJ2-7; a possible D gene is TRBD1 (6 bases). CDR3 length: 15 amino acids. Trimming shortened V by 6 bases and J by 0 bases, and 15 bases separated the two germline ends. Germline CDR1 MDHEN, CDR2 SYDVKM. CDR3 bases: TGTGCCAGCAGAATGTCCGGGACAAGCTCCTACGAGCAGTACTTC. The encoded protein is CASRMSGTSSYEQYF.

At least ten counts were recorded for this clonotype. The rearrangement links TRBV20-1 to TRBJ2-7; 8 nucleotides line up with TRBD2. V lost 1 base and J lost 6; bases outside the gene matches: 8. CDR3 length: 14 amino acids. In germline, CDR1 is DFQATT, CDR2 SNEGSKA (reference sequence). The CDR3 coding sequence is TGCAGTGCTAGAGTAGCAGCGGGAGCGTTCGAGCAGTACTTC. Its protein is CSARVAAGAFEQYF.

This clonotype appeared a few times. The V gene is TRBV5-1, the J gene TRBJ1-4; TRBD1 aligns across 8 bases. This CDR3 contains 16 residues. Germline CDR1 reads SGHRS; CDR2 reads YFSETQ. Unmatched junction bases numbered 8, after V lost 2 bases and J lost 5 bases. The CDR3 is CASSFWGTGQNEKLFF. CDR3 DNA: TGCGCCAGCAGCTTTTGGGGGACAGGTCAGAATGAAAAACTGTTTTTT.

This clonotype has ten or more counts. J is TRBJ1-1 and V is TRBV6-5; 7 nucleotides line up with TRBD1. J was trimmed by 1 base and V by 2 bases; bases with no gene match: 1. The CDR3 covers 14 residues. Germline V CDR1 and CDR2: MNHEY, SVGAGI. The CDR3 DNA is TGTGCCAGCAGTTACAAGGGGGCGAACACTGAAGCTTTCTTT. Translation gives CASSYKGANTEAFF.

With respect to this clonotype: A junction end diverges from the germline sequence, so it may reflect a read error. V usage is TRBV4-2 and J usage is TRBJ2-2, with 8 positions matching TRBD2. Per the germline V gene, CDR1 is LGHNA and CDR2 is YNFKEQ. The CDR3 sequence is 15 residues long. The CDR3 reads CASSEEAGGTGELFF. As DNA, the CDR3 is TGTGCCAGCAGCGAAGAGGCGGGGGGCACCGGGGAGCTGTTTTTT.

With respect to this clonotype: Given a much more abundant clone one base away, this may be a read error. This chain links TRBV5-1 with TRBJ2-4; D remains unclear. Germline assignment: CDR1 SGHRS and CDR2 YFSETQ. The CDR3 sequence is 14 residues long. CDR3 amino acids: CASSLDLAKNSQYF. The CDR3 coding sequence is TGCGCCAGCAGCTTGGACTTAGCCAAAAACAGTCAGTACTTC.

The chain is built from TRBV10-3 and TRBJ2-5; D may be TRBD2 (5 bases). The CDR3 has 13 residues. V was clipped by 6 bases and J by 3 bases, with 11 bases between them. Germline V gene data show CDR1 as ENHRY and CDR2 as SYGVKD. The CDR3 nucleotides read TGTGCCATCAGCTTCCGGGATAAAGAGACCCAGTACTTC. Protein product: CAISFRDKETQYF.

In its sample, this clonotype was seen many times. The chain has TRBV5-1 and TRBJ2-1; the D is unclear. CDR3 length equals 16 residues. Trimming stripped 3 bases from V and 2 bases from J, with 15 bases between. Germline lookup yields CDR1 SGHRS and CDR2 YFSETQ. The CDR3 loop is CASSSSFGLTYNEQFF. The CDR3 DNA sequence: TGCGCCAGCAGCTCCTCCTTTGGTTTAACCTACAATGAGCAGTTCTTC. Complete variable domain (other parts from reference TRBV5-1 and TRBJ2-1): KAGVTQTPRYLIKTRGQQVTLSCSPISGHRSVSWYQQTPGQGLQFLFEYFSETQRNKGNFPGRFSGRQFSNSRSEMNVSTLELGDSALYLCASSSSFGLTYNEQFFGPGTRLTVL.